The 26 T cell receptor beta chains reported below all come from one sample, sequenced in a study of blood T cells in healthy people across ages. PCR was performed a second time for 7 to 11 cycles using a sample-barcoded 5' primer and a J-beta primer mix. One entry per CDR3 protein, called by TCRdb with MiXCR from the 5' RACE reads. The table records about 1.5 million distinct CDR3 sequences, about 43% of them present only once. Sequenced material: blood. Source of these receptors: a woman aged 18-35 years in good health.

This sequence joins TRBV24-1 and TRBJ2-1, with TRBD1 identical over 8 bases. CDR1 is KGHDR and CDR2 is SFDVKD in the germline V gene. The trim removed 4 bases at V and 6 bases at J, leaving 1 base unmatched. The CDR3 runs 13 residues. CDR3 amino acids: CATSETGANEQFF. DNA of the CDR3: TGTGCCACCAGTGAGACAGGGGCCAATGAGCAGTTCTTC.

The chain combines TRBV29-1 with TRBJ2-1; 7 bases map to TRBD1. TRBJ2-7 matches the DNA end more closely, so the J call is doubtful. The CDR3 totals 15 residues. CDR1 and CDR2 (germline): SQVTM, ANQGSEA. CDR3 nucleotides: TGCAGCGTTGCAGGGGGAACTAAAACCTACAATGAGCAGTACTTC. It encodes CSVAGGTKTYNEQYF.

The V and J genes are TRBV9 and TRBJ2-1; TRBD2 aligns across 7 bases. Germline V gene sequence: CDR1 SGDLS, CDR2 YYNGEE. V dropped 4 bases and J dropped 4; count of bases not matched to a gene: 14. The CDR3 sequence is 17 residues long. The CDR3 protein is CASSPRPMASGYNEQFF. In DNA form, the CDR3 reads TGTGCCAGCAGCCCCCGTCCTATGGCTAGCGGATACAATGAGCAGTTCTTC.

The V gene is TRBV7-9, the J gene TRBJ1-2; D is uncertain. Per the germline V gene, CDR1 is SEHNR and CDR2 is FQNEAQ (reference sequence). The CDR3 loop spans 14 amino acids. V lost 4 bases to trimming and J lost 2 bases, with 11 bases between them. The CDR3 bases are TGTGCCAGCAGCTGTAGCTACCGAAACTATGGCTACACCTTC. Translation: CASSCSYRNYGYTF. Using reference TRBV7-9 and TRBJ1-2 for the parts outside the CDR3, the full variable domain is DTGVSQNPRHKITKRGQNVTFRCDPISEHNRLYWYRQTLGQGPEFLTYFQNEAQLEKSRLLSDRFSAERPKGSFSTLEIQRTEQGDSAMYLCASSCSYRNYGYTFGSGTRLTVV.

This clonotype has only a few counts. The rearrangement uses TRBV4-2 and TRBJ2-1; either TRBD1 or TRBD2 may fit D (5 bases each). The V and J ends lost 2 bases and 5 bases respectively, with 10 bases between them. This CDR3 has 14 residues. The germline gives CDR1 LGHNA, CDR2 YNFKEQ. The CDR3 protein is CASSQTGTNNEQFF. Here the CDR3 DNA reads TGTGCCAGCAGCCAAACCGGGACCAACAATGAGCAGTTCTTC.

The chain recombines TRBV12-3 or TRBV12-4 with TRBJ1-2, with a possible D match to TRBD1 (5 bases). V lost 11 bases and J 8 bases, leaving 24 bases between the germline ends. The CDR3 spans 14 residues. The CDR3 loop is CASQFREGRGGYTF. Here the CDR3 DNA reads TGTGCCTCCCAGTTTAGAGAGGGGCGTGGGGGCTACACCTTC.

This chain joins TRBV6-6 and TRBJ1-4; TRBD1 aligns across 9 bases. The CDR3 extends over 17 amino acids. Germline loops: CDR1 MNHNY, CDR2 SVGAGI (reference sequence). J lost 6 bases, V lost 7 bases, and 15 bases had no gene match. The CDR3 bases are TGTGCCAGCAAATCGTTAAGGACAGGGGTGGGTGATGAAAAACTGTTTTTT. Amino acids: CASKSLRTGVGDEKLFF.

The chain employs TRBV6-5 and TRBJ1-1; 7 bases are a match to TRBD1. Unmatched junction bases numbered 10, after V lost 2 bases and J lost 4 bases. The CDR3 is 16 residues long. CDR1 and CDR2 (germline): MNHEY, SVGAGI. The CDR3 coding sequence is TGTGCCAGCAGTTACGGAGGGGGCAGAGGTGGCACTGAAGCTTTCTTT. It is translated as CASSYGGGRGGTEAFF.

The V call is TRBV20-1, the J call TRBJ2-1; 12 bases match TRBD2. Germline CDR1 reads DFQATT; CDR2 reads SNEGSKA (reference sequence). Trimming cost V 5 bases and J 4 bases; bases outside gene matches: 6. CDR3 length equals 15 residues. The DNA for the CDR3 is TGCAGTGCTGCGACGGGACTAGCGGGTTACAATGAGCAGTTCTTC. Protein: CSAATGLAGYNEQFF.

The chain carries TRBV3-1 and TRBJ2-1; tentatively, D is TRBD1 (6 bases). Looked up from germline, CDR1 is LGHDT and CDR2 is YNNKEL (reference sequence). V gave up 3 bases and J gave up 0 bases, with 9 bases separating them. The CDR3 loop spans 15 amino acids. CDR3 in DNA: TGTGCCAGCAGCCACCGGGACACCTCCTACAATGAGCAGTTCTTC. It codes for CASSHRDTSYNEQFF.

The chain has TRBV6-2 or TRBV6-3 and TRBJ2-1, with D possibly matching TRBD2 (6 bases). The CDR3 is 14 amino acids. Per germline, CDR1 MNHEY and CDR2 SVGEGT. Trimming cost V 6 bases and J 6 bases, with 15 bases left between them. As DNA, the CDR3 is TGTGCCAGCAGGGGAGGTGGCGGCCCCAATGAGCAGTTCTTC. Translating it yields CASRGGGGPNEQFF.

This chain joins TRBV28 and TRBJ1-5; D remains ambiguous. The germline V and J ends were trimmed by 2 bases and 7 bases, with 9 bases remaining between them. The CDR3 extends over 13 amino acids. The germline V gene encodes CDR1 MDHEN and CDR2 SYDVKM. CDR3: CASSLRGLQPQHF. DNA for the CDR3: TGTGCCAGCAGTTTACGAGGTCTCCAGCCCCAGCATTTT.

The V gene is TRBV9, the J gene TRBJ2-5, with D tentatively TRBD2 (7 bases). Looked up from germline, CDR1 is SGDLS and CDR2 is YYNGEE. V shed 0 bases and J shed 3 bases, with 15 bases lying between them. The CDR3 has 16 amino acids. CDR3 sequence: CASSVGGGGLEETQYF. DNA of the CDR3: TGTGCCAGCAGCGTAGGGGGCGGGGGCTTAGAAGAGACCCAGTACTTC. Together with reference TRBV9 and TRBJ2-5, the CDR3 gives the full variable domain: DSGVTQTPKHLITATGQRVTLRCSPRSGDLSVYWYQQSLDQGLQFLIQYYNGEERAKGNILERFSAQQFPDLHSELNLSSLELGDSALYFCASSVGGGGLEETQYFGPGTRLLVL.

This clonotype was seen a few times. The chain combines TRBV27 with TRBJ1-2, with D tentatively TRBD1 (6 bases). CDR3 length: 13 amino acids. Between the trimmed V and J ends, which lost 6 bases and 8 bases, there was a span of 16 bases. The germline CDR1 and CDR2 sequences are MNHEY and SMNVEV (reference sequence). The CDR3 DNA reads TGTGCCAGCAGAGCTTGGACAGAGGAAGGCTACACCTTC. This gives the protein CASRAWTEEGYTF.

J is TRBJ1-2 and V is TRBV20-1; 8 positions agree with TRBD1. The V gene end was trimmed by 0 bases and the J gene end by 6 bases; junction bases not matched to a gene: 9. The CDR3 has 15 residues. Germline values: CDR1 DFQATT, CDR2 SNEGSKA (reference sequence). The CDR3 spells CSARDGGRGLDGYTF. CDR3 sequence (DNA): TGCAGTGCTAGAGATGGGGGCAGGGGGCTGGATGGCTACACCTTC.

This clonotype showed up just a few times. This chain connects TRBV5-1 to TRBJ2-3, with 7 bases identical to TRBD2. Trimming removed 3 bases from V and 3 bases from J; junction bases left unmatched: 16. This CDR3 region has 18 residues. CDR1 and CDR2 (germline): SGHRS, YFSETQ. The DNA of the CDR3 is TGCGCCAGCAGCTCTGGCACCACGGCGGGAGTGAAGACAGATACGCAGTATTTT. This translates into CASSSGTTAGVKTDTQYF. The entire variable domain, with the rest obtained from reference TRBV5-1 and TRBJ2-3, is as follows: KAGVTQTPRYLIKTRGQQVTLSCSPISGHRSVSWYQQTPGQGLQFLFEYFSETQRNKGNFPGRFSGRQFSNSRSEMNVSTLELGDSALYLCASSSGTTAGVKTDTQYFGPGTRLTVL.

The table lists this clonotype with a few counts. The gene calls are TRBV7-2 and TRBJ1-2; D unresolved. CDR3 length: 15 amino acids. Germline CDR1 is SGHTA and CDR2 is FQGNSA. V was cut by 3 bases and J by 7 bases, with 18 bases left in between. CDR3 sequence (DNA): TGTGCCAGCAGCTTTCCAGGACCCGGGGTGCCTGGCTACACCTTC. Translation: CASSFPGPGVPGYTF.

The chain links TRBV6-1 to TRBJ2-1, with 9 nucleotides matching TRBD2. Germline V gene sequence: CDR1 MNHNS, CDR2 SASEGT. This CDR3 is 17 amino acids long. Losses at the gene ends were 8 bases for V and 8 bases for J; bases not matched to a gene: 19. The CDR3 DNA sequence: TGTGCCAGCGGACCGCAGACAAACGGACTAGCGATGCATGAGCAGTTCTTC. This codes for CASGPQTNGLAMHEQFF.

The rearrangement uses TRBV18 and TRBJ2-4; D not resolved. The closer fit of TRBJ2-5 to the DNA end suggests the J call may be wrong. Germline CDR1 and CDR2: KGHSH and LQKENI. This CDR3 has 15 amino acids. DNA of the CDR3: TGTGCCAGCTCACCACCGGCAGGCTACCTGGAGACCCAGTACTTC. Its protein product is CASSPPAGYLETQYF.

The chain couples TRBV2 to TRBJ1-2, with D perhaps matching TRBD1 (5 bases). CDR1 is SNHLY, CDR2 FYNNEI, per germline. V was cut by 4 bases and J by 6 bases, with 12 bases left in between. This CDR3 region has 13 residues. CDR3 nucleotide sequence: TGTGCCAGCAGTGGGCCAGGGCGGAATGGCTACACCTTC. It specifies CASSGPGRNGYTF. Drawing the rest from reference TRBV2 and TRBJ1-2, the complete variable domain is EPEVTQTPSHQVTQMGQEVILRCVPISNHLYFYWYRQILGQKVEFLVSFYNNEISEKSEIFDDQFSVERPDGSNFTLKIRSTKLEDSAMYFCASSGPGRNGYTFGSGTRLTVV.

V is TRBV7-9 and J is TRBJ1-4; D uncertain. This CDR3 comprises 15 residues. Germline lookup yields CDR1 SEHNR and CDR2 FQNEAQ (reference sequence). V dropped 1 base and J dropped 4 bases, with 10 bases sitting between them. CDR3: CASSLVRQYNEKLFF. CDR3 bases: TGTGCCAGCAGCTTAGTCCGTCAGTATAATGAAAAACTGTTTTTT.

The rearrangement uses TRBV6-1 and TRBJ1-6, with a possible D match to TRBD1 (5 bases). Germline lookup yields CDR1 MNHNS and CDR2 SASEGT. V was cut by 5 bases and J by 0 bases, with 14 bases left in between. This CDR3 spans 17 amino acids. DNA of the CDR3: TGTGCCAGCAGTCGGGGGTTGCAGAGCTCCTATAATTCACCCCTCCACTTT. It codes for CASSRGLQSSYNSPLHF.

The CDR3 bases are TGTGCCAGCAGTGTCCGGGAGGACTACGAGCAGTTCTTC. Translation gives CASSVREDYEQFF. The V call is TRBV27, the J call TRBJ2-1, with TRBD2 matching over 7 bases. This CDR3 is 13 amino acids long. J was trimmed by 10 bases and V by 5 bases; bases with no gene match: 8. Germline V gives CDR1 MNHEY, CDR2 SMNVEV (reference sequence).

V usage is TRBV7-2 and J usage is TRBJ2-1, with D perhaps matching TRBD2 (5 bases). The CDR3 extends over 15 amino acids. Between the trimmed V and J ends, which lost 5 bases and 10 bases, there was a span of 21 bases. In germline, CDR1 is SGHTA, CDR2 FQGNSA. In DNA, the CDR3 is TGTGCCAGCAGCCCCGACGTCGGGGTCACCTACGAGCAGTTCTTC. Translating it yields CASSPDVGVTYEQFF.

J is TRBJ2-5 and V is TRBV7-9; D is unresolved. Germline V gene sequence: CDR1 SEHNR, CDR2 FQNEAQ (reference sequence). Trimming took 5 bases from V and 4 from J, leaving 11 bases between them. The CDR3 is made up of 13 amino acids. The CDR3 nucleotides are TGTGCCAGCAGCCCCCGGTGGTCAGAGACCCAGTACTTC. Translating it yields CASSPRWSETQYF.

The chain has TRBV12-3 or TRBV12-4 and TRBJ2-3; D remains ambiguous. Deletions cut 1 base from V and 3 bases from J, with 11 bases between. The CDR3 is made up of 15 amino acids. The CDR3: CASSLEGSRTDTQYF. The CDR3 nucleotides are TGTGCCAGCAGTTTAGAGGGAAGTAGGACAGATACGCAGTATTTT.